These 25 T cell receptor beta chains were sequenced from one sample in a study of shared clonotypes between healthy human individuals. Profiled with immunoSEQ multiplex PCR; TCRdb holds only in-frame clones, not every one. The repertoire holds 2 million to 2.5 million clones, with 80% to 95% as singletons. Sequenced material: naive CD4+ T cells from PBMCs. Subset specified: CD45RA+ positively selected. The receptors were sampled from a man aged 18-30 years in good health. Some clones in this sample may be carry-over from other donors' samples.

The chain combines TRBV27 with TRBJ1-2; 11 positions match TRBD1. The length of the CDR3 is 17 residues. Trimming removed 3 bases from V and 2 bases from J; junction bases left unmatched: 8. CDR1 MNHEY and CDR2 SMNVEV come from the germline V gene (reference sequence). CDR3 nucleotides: TGTGCCAGCAGTTTTCTTCTGGGACAGGGGGACAACTATGGCTACACCTTC. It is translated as CASSFLLGQGDNYGYTF.

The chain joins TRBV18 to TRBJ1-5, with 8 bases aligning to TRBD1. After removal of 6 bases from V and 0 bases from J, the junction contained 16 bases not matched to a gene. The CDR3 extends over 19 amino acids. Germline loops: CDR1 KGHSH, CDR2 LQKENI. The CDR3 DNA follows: TGTGCCAGCTCCCGATTGCCCGGACAGGGCCGTTATAGCAATCAGCCCCAGCATTTT. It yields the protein CASSRLPGQGRYSNQPQHF.

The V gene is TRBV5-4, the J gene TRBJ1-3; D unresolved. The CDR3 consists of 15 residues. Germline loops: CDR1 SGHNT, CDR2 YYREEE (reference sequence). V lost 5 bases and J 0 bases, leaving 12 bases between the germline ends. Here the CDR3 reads CASSLGLNSGNTIYF. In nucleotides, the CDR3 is TGTGCCAGCAGTCTAGGATTGAACTCTGGAAACACCATATATTTT.

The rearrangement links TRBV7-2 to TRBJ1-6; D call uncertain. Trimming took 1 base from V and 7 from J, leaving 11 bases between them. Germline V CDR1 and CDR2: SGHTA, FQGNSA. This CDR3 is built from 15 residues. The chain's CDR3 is CASSLGVQSNSPLHF. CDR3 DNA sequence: TGTGCCAGCAGCTTAGGGGTCCAGTCCAATTCACCCCTCCACTTT. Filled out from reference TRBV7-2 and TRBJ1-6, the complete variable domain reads GAGVSQSPSNKVTEKGKDVELRCDPISGHTALYWYRQSLGQGLEFLIYFQGNSAPDKSGLPSDRFSAERTGGSVSTLTIQRTQQEDSAVYLCASSLGVQSNSPLHFGNGTRLTVT.

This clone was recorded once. CDR3 loop: CASRYRSGRETQYF. For the CDR3, the DNA is TGTGCCAGCAGATACAGGAGCGGTAGGGAGACCCAGTACTTC. The chain recombines TRBV28 with TRBJ2-5; D tentatively fits TRBD1 or TRBD2 (5 bases each). Trimming took 6 bases from V and 5 from J, leaving 16 bases between them. CDR3 length: 14 residues. Germline assignment: CDR1 MDHEN and CDR2 SYDVKM.

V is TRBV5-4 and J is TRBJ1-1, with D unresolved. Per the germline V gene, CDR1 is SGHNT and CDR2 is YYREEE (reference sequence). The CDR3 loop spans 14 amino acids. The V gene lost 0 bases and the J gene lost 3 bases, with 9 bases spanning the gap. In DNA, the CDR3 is TGTGCCAGCAGCTTGGCAGCCAAGTACACTGAAGCTTTCTTT. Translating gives CASSLAAKYTEAFF. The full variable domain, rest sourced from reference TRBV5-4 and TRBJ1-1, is ETGVTQSPTHLIKTRGQQVTLRCSSQSGHNTVSWYQQALGQGPQFIFQYYREEENGRGNFPPRFSGLQFPNYSSELNVNALELDDSALYLCASSLAAKYTEAFFGQGTRLTVV.

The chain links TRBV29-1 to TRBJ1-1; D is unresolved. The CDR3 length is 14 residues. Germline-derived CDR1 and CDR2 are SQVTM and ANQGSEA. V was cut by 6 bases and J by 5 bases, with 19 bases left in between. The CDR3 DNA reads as TGCAGCGTCTCCGGAGAATGGCGTGTAACTGAAGCTTTCTTT. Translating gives CSVSGEWRVTEAFF. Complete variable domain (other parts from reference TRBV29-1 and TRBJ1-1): SAVISQKPSRDICQRGTSLTIQCQVDSQVTMMFWYRQQPGQSLTLIATANQGSEATYESGFVIDKFPISRPNLTFSTLTVSNMSPEDSSIYLCSVSGEWRVTEAFFGQGTRLTVV.

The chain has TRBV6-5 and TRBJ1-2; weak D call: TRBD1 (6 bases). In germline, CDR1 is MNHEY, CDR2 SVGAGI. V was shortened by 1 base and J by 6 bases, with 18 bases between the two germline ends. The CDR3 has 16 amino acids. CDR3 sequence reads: CASSYYRRTAINGYTF. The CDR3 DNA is TGTGCCAGCAGTTACTACCGCCGGACAGCGATAAATGGCTACACCTTC.

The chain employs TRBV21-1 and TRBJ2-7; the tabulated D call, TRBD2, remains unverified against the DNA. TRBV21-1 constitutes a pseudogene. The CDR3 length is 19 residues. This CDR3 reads CASSKGPPVEVLASYEQYF. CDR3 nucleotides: TGTGCCAGCAGCAAAGGTCCTCCGGTCGAGGTTTTAGCCTCCTACGAGCAGTACTTC.

This CDR3 is CSVDGVGHLMNTEAFF. CDR3 coding DNA: TGCAGCGTTGATGGCGTGGGCCACCTCATGAACACTGAAGCTTTCTTT. The chain combines TRBV29-1 with TRBJ1-1; D unresolved. This CDR3 has 16 amino acids. Germline V lookup: CDR1 SQVTM, CDR2 ANQGSEA. V lost 3 bases to trimming and J lost 0 bases, with 17 bases between them.

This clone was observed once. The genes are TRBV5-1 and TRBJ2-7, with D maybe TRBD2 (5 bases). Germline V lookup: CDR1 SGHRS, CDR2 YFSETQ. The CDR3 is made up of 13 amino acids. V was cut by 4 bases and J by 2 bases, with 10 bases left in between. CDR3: CASSRDHPYEQYF. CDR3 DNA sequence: TGCGCCAGCAGCCGGGATCACCCCTACGAGCAGTACTTC.

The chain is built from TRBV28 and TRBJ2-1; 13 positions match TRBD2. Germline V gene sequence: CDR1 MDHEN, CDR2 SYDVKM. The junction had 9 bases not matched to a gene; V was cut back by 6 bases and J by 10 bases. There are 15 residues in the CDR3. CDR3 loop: CASRTLAGGPGEQFF. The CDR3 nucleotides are TGTGCCAGCAGGACACTAGCGGGAGGGCCGGGAGAGCAGTTCTTC.

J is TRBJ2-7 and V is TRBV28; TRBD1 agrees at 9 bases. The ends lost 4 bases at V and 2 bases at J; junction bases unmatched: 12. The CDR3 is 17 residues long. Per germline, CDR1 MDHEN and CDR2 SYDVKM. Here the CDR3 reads CASSSNGGTGTPYEQYF. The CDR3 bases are TGTGCCAGCAGTTCCAACGGGGGGACAGGGACGCCCTACGAGCAGTACTTC.

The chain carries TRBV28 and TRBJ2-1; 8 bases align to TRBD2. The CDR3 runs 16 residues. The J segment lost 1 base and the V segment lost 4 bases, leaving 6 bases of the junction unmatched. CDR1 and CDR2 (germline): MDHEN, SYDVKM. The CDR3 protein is CASSWGASGSYNEQFF. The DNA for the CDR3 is TGTGCCAGCAGTTGGGGGGCTAGCGGGTCCTACAATGAGCAGTTCTTC.

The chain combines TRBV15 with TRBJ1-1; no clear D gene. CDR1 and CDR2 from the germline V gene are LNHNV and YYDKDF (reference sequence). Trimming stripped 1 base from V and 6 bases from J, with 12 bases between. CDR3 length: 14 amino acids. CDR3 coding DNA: TGTGCCACCAGCAGAGTGGAGTTCACCGCTGAAGCTTTCTTT. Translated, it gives CATSRVEFTAEAFF.

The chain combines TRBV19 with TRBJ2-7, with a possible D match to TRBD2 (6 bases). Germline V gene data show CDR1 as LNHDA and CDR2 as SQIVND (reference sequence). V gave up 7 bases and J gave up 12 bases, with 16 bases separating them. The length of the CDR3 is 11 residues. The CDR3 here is CASNMAGRMYF. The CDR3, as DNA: TGTGCCAGTAATATGGCGGGACGTATGTACTTC.

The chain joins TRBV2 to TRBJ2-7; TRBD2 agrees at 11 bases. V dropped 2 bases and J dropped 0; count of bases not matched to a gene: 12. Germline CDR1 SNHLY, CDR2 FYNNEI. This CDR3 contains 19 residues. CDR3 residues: CASSEPGGLADSYSYEQYF. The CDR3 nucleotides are TGTGCCAGCAGTGAACCTGGGGGACTAGCGGATTCTTACTCCTACGAGCAGTACTTC.

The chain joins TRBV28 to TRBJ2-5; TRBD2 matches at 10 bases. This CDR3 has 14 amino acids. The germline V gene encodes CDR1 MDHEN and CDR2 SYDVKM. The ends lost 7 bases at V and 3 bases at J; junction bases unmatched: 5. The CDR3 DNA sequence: TGTGCCAGCAACCCAGCGGGGGGGAAAGAGACCCAGTACTTC. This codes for CASNPAGGKETQYF.

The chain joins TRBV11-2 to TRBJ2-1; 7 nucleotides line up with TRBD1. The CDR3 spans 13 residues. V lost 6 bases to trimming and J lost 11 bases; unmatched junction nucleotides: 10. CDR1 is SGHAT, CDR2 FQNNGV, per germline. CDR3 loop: CASRSSLRGQQFF. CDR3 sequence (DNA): TGTGCCAGCAGATCCTCCTTAAGGGGGCAGCAGTTCTTC.

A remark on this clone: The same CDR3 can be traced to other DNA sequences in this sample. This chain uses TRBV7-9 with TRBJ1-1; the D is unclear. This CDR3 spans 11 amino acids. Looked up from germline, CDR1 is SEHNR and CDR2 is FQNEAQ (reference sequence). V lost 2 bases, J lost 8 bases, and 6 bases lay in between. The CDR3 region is CASSLRGEAFF. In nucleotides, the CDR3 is TGTGCCAGCAGCTTACGCGGGGAAGCTTTCTTT.

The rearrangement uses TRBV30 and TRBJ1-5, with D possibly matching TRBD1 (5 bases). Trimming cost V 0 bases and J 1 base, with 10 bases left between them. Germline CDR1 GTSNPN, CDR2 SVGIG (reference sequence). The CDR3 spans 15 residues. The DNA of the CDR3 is TGTGCCTGGAGTGTAATGGGGGGGAGCAATCAGCCCCAGCATTTT. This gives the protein CAWSVMGGSNQPQHF.

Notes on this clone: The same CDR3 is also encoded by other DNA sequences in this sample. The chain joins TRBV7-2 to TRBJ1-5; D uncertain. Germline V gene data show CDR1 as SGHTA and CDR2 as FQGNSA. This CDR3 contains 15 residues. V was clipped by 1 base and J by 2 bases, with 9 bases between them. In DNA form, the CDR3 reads TGTGCCAGCAGCTTAGAGGCCGGAGGCAATCAGCCCCAGCATTTT. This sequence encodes CASSLEAGGNQPQHF.

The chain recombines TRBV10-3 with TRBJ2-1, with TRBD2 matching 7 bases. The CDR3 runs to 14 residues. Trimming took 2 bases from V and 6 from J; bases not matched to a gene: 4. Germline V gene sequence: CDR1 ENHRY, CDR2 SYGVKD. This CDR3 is CAISEILASNEQFF. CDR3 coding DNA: TGTGCCATCAGTGAGATACTAGCGTCCAATGAGCAGTTCTTC.

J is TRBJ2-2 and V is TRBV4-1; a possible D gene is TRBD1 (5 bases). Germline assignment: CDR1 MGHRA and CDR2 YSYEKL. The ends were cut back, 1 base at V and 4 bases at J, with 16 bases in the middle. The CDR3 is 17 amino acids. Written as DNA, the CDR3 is TGCGCCAGCAGCCAAGTAGGTCTGGGGCAGGGCACCGGGGAGCTGTTTTTT. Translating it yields CASSQVGLGQGTGELFF.

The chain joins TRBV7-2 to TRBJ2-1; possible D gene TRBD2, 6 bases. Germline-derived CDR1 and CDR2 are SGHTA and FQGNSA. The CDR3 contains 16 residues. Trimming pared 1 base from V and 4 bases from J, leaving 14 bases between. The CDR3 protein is CASSLGPGGAYNEQFF. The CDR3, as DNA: TGTGCCAGCAGCTTAGGGCCCGGGGGAGCATACAATGAGCAGTTCTTC.